This T cell receptor beta chain was found in a study of response to subunit inactivated influenza vaccine. TCRdb used MiXCR to reprocess the RT-PCR reads, holding one entry per CDR3 protein. The repertoire holds 600,000 to 700,000 distinct CDR3 sequences, with approximately 14% as singletons. The CDR3 runs 16 residues. Germline loops: CDR1 SGHKS, CDR2 YYEKEE (reference sequence). V was pared by 0 bases and J by 2 bases, with 13 bases between. General study points: It was suggested by the authors that few new T cells are recruited by each seasonal influenza vaccination.

This clonotype was detected only a few times. Its antigen is unidentified. The source was PBMCs from blood, collected around 15 days before vaccination. The TCR comes from a man in his fifties or sixties who received an inactivated influenza vaccine. This chain links TRBV5-5 with TRBJ2-3; D gene unclear. Here the CDR3 DNA reads TGTGCCAGCAGCTTGGGACGGCTGGGATCCACAGATACGCAGTATTTT. This sequence encodes CASSLGRLGSTDTQYF.